These T cell receptor beta chains were read from a single sample in a study of blood T cell repertoires in COVID-19. Measured with immunoSEQ multiplex PCR; TCRdb has only the in-frame clones, and not every one. The repertoire consists of just over 350,000 clones, with more than 75% occurring once and the leading ten covering about 3%. The sample consisted of PBMCs or T cells enriched from blood (not recorded which). The receptors shown here come from a woman under 40 who had recovered from COVID-19. Each CDR3 is given with its conserved first and last residue. The D gene is left open where the match is weak. Clone size, where shown, is once, few, many, or a class for clones that have expanded.

j_gene,v_gene,abundance,d_gene,CDR3aa,CDR3nt
TRBJ2-1,TRBV11-3,NA,TRBD2,CASSSRSGTLGNEQFF,TGTGCCAGCAGCTCTAGAAGCGGGACCTTGGGGAATGAGCAGTTCTTC
TRBJ2-2,TRBV10-3,NA,TRBD2,CAIMRGGNTGELFF,TGTGCCATTATGCGGGGGGGAAACACCGGGGAGCTGTTTTTT
TRBJ2-7,TRBV7-8,NA,TRBD1,CASSPDRLTYEQYF,TGTGCCAGCAGCCCGGACAGGTTAACCTACGAGCAGTACTTC
TRBJ1-3,TRBV5-1,NA,NA,CASSLGLGGSSGNTIYF,TGCGCCAGCAGCTTGGGGCTAGGGGGAAGCTCTGGAAACACCATATATTTT
TRBJ1-1,TRBV19,once,TRBD1,CASSPSTGTNTEAFF,TGTGCCAGTAGTCCCTCGACAGGGACGAACACTGAAGCTTTCTTT
TRBJ1-2,TRBV5-8,NA,TRBD1,CASSLEGQPSNYGYTF,TGTGCCAGCAGCTTGGAGGGACAGCCTTCTAACTATGGCTACACCTTC
TRBJ1-1,TRBV10-3,few,NA,CATLKHDGQTEAFF,TGTGCCACCCTAAAACACGACGGACAGACTGAAGCTTTCTTT
TRBJ1-1,TRBV27,NA,NA,CASSFRGETEAFF,TGTGCCAGCAGTTTCCGAGGAGAGACTGAAGCTTTCTTT
TRBJ2-1,TRBV5-6,NA,TRBD2,CASSLVASGRGNEQFF,TGTGCCAGCAGCTTGGTGGCTAGCGGGAGGGGGAATGAGCAGTTCTTC
TRBJ1-6,TRBV27,NA,TRBD1,CASSLTTRGALHF,TGTGCCAGCAGTCTCACCACCAGGGGGGCCCTCCACTTT
TRBJ2-5,TRBV7-8,once,NA,CASSLVTVQETQYF,TGTGCCAGCAGCTTAGTGACTGTCCAAGAGACCCAGTACTTC
TRBJ1-4,TRBV27,NA,NA,CASSPGGQKLFF,TGTGCCAGCAGTCCCGGGGGGCAAAAACTGTTTTTT
TRBJ2-1,TRBV3-1/TRBV3-2,NA,TRBD2,CASSQELAGANYNEQFF,TGTGCCAGCAGCCAAGAATTAGCGGGAGCTAACTACAATGAGCAGTTCTTC
TRBJ2-2,TRBV2,NA,NA,CASRRSVVLGTGELFF,TGTGCCAGCAGGAGAAGTGTGGTTCTTGGCACCGGGGAGCTGTTTTTT
TRBJ2-2,TRBV4-1,once,TRBD2,CASSHPLATQNTGELFF,TGCGCCAGCAGCCATCCACTAGCGACACAAAACACCGGGGAGCTGTTTTTT